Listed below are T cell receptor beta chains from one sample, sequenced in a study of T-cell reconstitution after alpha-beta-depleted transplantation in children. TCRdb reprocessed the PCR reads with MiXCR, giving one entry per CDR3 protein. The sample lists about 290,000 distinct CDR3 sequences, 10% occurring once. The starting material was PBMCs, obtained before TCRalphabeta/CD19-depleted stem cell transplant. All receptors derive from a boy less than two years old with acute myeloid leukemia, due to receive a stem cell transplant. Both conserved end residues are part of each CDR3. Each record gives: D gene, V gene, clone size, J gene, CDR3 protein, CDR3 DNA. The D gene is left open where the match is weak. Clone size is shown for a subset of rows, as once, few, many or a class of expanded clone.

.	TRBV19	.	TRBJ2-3	CASSIGPGGATQYF	TGTGCCAGTAGTATCGGTCCTGGCGGGGCCACGCAGTATTTT
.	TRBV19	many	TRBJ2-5	CASSPPWGDQETQYF	TGTGCCAGTAGTCCCCCGTGGGGGGATCAAGAGACCCAGTACTTC
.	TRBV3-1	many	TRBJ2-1	CASSQMYRANEQFF	TGTGCCAGCAGCCAAATGTACAGGGCCAATGAGCAGTTCTTC
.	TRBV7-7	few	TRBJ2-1	CASSKGGGGPYNEQFF	TGTGCTAGCAGCAAAGGAGGCGGGGGCCCTTACAATGAGCAGTTCTTC
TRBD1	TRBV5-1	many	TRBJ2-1	CASSFPGGTYNEQFF	TGCGCCAGCAGCTTCCCAGGGGGCACCTACAATGAGCAGTTCTTC
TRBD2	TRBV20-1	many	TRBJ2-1	CSARGLAGGHNEQFF	TGCAGTGCTAGAGGACTAGCGGGAGGACACAATGAGCAGTTCTTC
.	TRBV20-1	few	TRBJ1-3	CSASRASGNTIYF	TGCAGTGCTAGCAGAGCATCTGGAAACACCATATATTTT
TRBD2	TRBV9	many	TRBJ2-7	CASSVASGSSSYEQYF	TGTGCCAGCAGCGTAGCGAGCGGGAGTAGTTCCTACGAGCAGTACTTC
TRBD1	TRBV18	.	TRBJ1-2	CANRKDRGANYGYTF	TGTGCCAACCGCAAAGACAGGGGAGCTAACTATGGCTACACCTTC
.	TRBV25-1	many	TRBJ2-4	CASSEGIGKNIQYF	TGTGCCAGCAGTGAAGGGATAGGGAAAAACATTCAGTACTTC
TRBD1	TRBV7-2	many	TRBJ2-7	CASSYPGQGNEQYF	TGTGCCAGCAGCTACCCGGGACAGGGGAACGAGCAGTACTTC
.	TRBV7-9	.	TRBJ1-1	CASSLMDIMNTEAFF	TGTGCCAGCAGTTTGATGGACATCATGAACACTGAAGCTTTCTTT
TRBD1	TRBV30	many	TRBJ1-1	CARKQGLRTEAFF	TGTGCCCGAAAACAGGGGCTGCGCACTGAAGCTTTCTTT
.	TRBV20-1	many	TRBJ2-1	CSARVVALYNEQFF	TGCAGTGCTAGAGTGGTAGCCCTTTACAATGAGCAGTTCTTC
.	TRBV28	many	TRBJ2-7	CASSVVGLSYEQYF	TGTGCCAGCAGTGTTGTCGGGCTCTCCTACGAGCAGTACTTC
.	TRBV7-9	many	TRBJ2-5	CASSSTPQTQYF	TGTGCCAGCAGCTCGACCCCCCAGACCCAGTACTTC
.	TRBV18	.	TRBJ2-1	CASSPLNSAYNEQFF	TGTGCCAGCTCACCATTGAATAGCGCCTACAATGAGCAGTTCTTC
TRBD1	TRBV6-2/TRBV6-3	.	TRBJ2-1	CASSGQGWVNEQFF	TGTGCCAGCAGTGGACAGGGTTGGGTCAATGAGCAGTTCTTC
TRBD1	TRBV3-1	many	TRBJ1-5	CASSQDQDRPRPQHF	TGTGCCAGCAGCCAAGATCAGGACAGGCCACGGCCCCAGCATTTT
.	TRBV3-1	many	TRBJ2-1	CASSIRDFAYNEQFF	TGTGCCAGCAGCATACGGGACTTCGCCTACAATGAGCAGTTCTTC
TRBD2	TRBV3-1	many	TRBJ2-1	CASSQAWLAGVSEQFF	TGTGCCAGCAGCCAAGCCTGGCTAGCGGGAGTAAGTGAGCAGTTCTTC
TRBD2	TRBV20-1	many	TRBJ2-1	CSARRASGRAGEQFF	TGCAGTGCTAGAAGGGCTAGCGGGAGGGCCGGTGAGCAGTTCTTC
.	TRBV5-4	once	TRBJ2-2	CASSWTLTGELFF	TGTGCCAGCAGCTGGACACTTACCGGGGAGCTGTTTTTT
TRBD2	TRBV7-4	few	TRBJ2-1	CASSSLPTSGSVSYNEQFF	TGTGCCAGCAGCTCCCTACCGACTAGCGGGAGTGTATCCTACAATGAGCAGTTCTTC
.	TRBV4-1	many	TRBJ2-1	CASSQEPNEQFF	TGCGCCAGCAGCCAAGAACCCAATGAGCAGTTCTTC
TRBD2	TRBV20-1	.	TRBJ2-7	CSARDWGLPGEQYF	TGCAGTGCTAGAGATTGGGGACTACCAGGGGAGCAGTACTTC
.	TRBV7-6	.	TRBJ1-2	CASSLGESYTF	TGTGCCAGCAGCTTAGGGGAGAGCTACACCTTC
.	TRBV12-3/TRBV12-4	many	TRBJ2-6	CASSSGPFSGANVLTF	TGTGCCAGCAGTTCCGGACCGTTCTCTGGGGCCAACGTCCTGACTTTC
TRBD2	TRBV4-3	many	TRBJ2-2	CASSDGLAGNTGELFF	TGCGCCAGCAGTGACGGACTAGCGGGGAACACCGGGGAGCTGTTTTTT
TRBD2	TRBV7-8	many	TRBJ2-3	CASSLGSGTRTDTQYF	TGTGCCAGCAGCTTAGGTAGCGGGACCCGCACAGATACGCAGTATTTT
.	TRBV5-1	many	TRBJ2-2	CASGPGNTGELFF	TGCGCCAGTGGTCCAGGGAACACCGGGGAGCTGTTTTTT
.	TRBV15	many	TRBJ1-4	CATGDSNEKLFF	TGTGCCACCGGTGACAGTAATGAAAAACTGTTTTTT
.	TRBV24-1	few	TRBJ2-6	CATSGRSGANVLTF	TGTGCCACCAGTGGGAGATCTGGGGCCAACGTCCTGACTTTC
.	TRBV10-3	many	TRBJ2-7	CAISEDRLPYEQYF	TGTGCCATCAGTGAGGACAGGCTACCCTACGAGCAGTACTTC
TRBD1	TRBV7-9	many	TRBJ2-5	CASSLAGTGMETQYF	TGTGCCAGCAGCTTAGCAGGGACAGGGATGGAGACCCAGTACTTC
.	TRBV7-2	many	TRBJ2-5	CASSTRSGQETQYF	TGTGCCAGCAGCACCCGTAGCGGCCAAGAGACCCAGTACTTC
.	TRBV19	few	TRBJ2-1	CASSNGLHNEQFF	TGTGCCAGTAGCAACGGACTACACAATGAGCAGTTCTTC
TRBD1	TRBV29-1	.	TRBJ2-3	CSVTGGGTDTQYF	TGCAGCGTCACAGGGGGAGGCACAGATACGCAGTATTTT
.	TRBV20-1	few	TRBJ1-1	CSAIGLSEAFF	TGCAGTGCTATCGGATTGTCTGAAGCTTTCTTT
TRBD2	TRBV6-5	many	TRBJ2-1	CASSYVAGVYNEQFF	TGTGCCAGCAGTTACGTAGCGGGGGTCTACAATGAGCAGTTCTTC
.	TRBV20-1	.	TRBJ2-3	CSARVPGPDTQYF	TGCAGTGCTAGAGTACCAGGGCCAGATACGCAGTATTTT
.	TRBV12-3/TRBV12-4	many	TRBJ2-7	CASSLGVYYEQYF	TGTGCCAGCAGTTTAGGGGTGTACTACGAGCAGTACTTC
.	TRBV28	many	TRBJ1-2	CASSSRQGNYGYTF	TGTGCCAGCAGTTCGCGCCAGGGGAACTATGGCTACACCTTC
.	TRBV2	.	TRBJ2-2	CASSHHSRGGELFF	TGTGCCAGCAGTCACCATTCTAGGGGCGGGGAGCTGTTTTTT
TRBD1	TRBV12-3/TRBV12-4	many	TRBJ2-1	CASSLDRGPYNEQFF	TGTGCCAGCAGCCTGGACAGGGGTCCCTACAATGAGCAGTTCTTC
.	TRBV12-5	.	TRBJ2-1	CASGSTDRETGNEQFF	TGTGCTAGTGGTTCCACGGACAGAGAAACCGGCAATGAGCAGTTCTTC
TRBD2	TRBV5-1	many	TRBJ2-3	CASSLGLASTDTQYF	TGCGCCAGCAGCTTGGGACTAGCTAGCACAGATACGCAGTATTTT
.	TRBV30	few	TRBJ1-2	CAWSYSSSYTF	TGTGCCTGGAGCTACAGCTCGAGCTACACCTTC
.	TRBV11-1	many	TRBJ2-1	CASSLVPACEQFF	TGTGCCAGCAGCTTAGTCCCCGCGTGTGAGCAGTTCTTC
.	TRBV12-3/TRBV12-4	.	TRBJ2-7	CASSPSLLGSYEQYF	TGTGCCAGCAGTCCCAGCTTACTAGGCTCCTACGAGCAGTACTTC
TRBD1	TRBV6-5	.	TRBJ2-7	CASSFSQGEYEQYF	TGTGCCAGCAGTTTTTCTCAGGGGGAGTACGAGCAGTACTTC
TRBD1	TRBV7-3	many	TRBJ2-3	CASSLTWNRGDTQYF	TGTGCCAGCAGCTTAACCTGGAACAGGGGGGATACGCAGTATTTT
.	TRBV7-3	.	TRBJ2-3	CASSITGPSTDTQYF	TGTGCCAGCAGCATTACCGGGCCCAGCACAGATACGCAGTATTTT
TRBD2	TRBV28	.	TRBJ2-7	CASSLIGLAGAPPSYEQYF	TGTGCCAGCAGTTTAATTGGGCTAGCGGGGGCGCCTCCCTCCTACGAGCAGTACTTC
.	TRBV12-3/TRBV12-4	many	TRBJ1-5	CASRYDRFQPQHF	TGTGCCAGCAGATATGACAGGTTTCAGCCCCAGCATTTT
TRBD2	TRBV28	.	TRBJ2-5	CASRGTSGGQETQYF	TGTGCCAGCAGAGGGACTAGCGGTGGACAAGAGACCCAGTACTTC